These 30 T cell receptor beta chains share one sample of origin, sequenced in a study of blood T cell repertoires in COVID-19. Produced via immunoSEQ multiplex PCR; TCRdb's table is partial and in-frame only. Of about 400,000 clones in the sample, 75% to 90% were seen once. Sequencing input: peripheral blood. The receptors shown here come from a woman aged 60-70 years with COVID-19, enrolled during active disease.

The rearrangement uses TRBV12-5 and TRBJ1-3; no firm D call. This CDR3 has 18 residues. Germline V CDR1 and CDR2: LGHNT, FRNRAP. V dropped 0 bases and J dropped 1 base, with 16 bases sitting between them. CDR3 protein: CASGLVPLGSVSGNTIYF. The CDR3 region has the DNA TGTGCTAGTGGTTTGGTACCCCTCGGCAGCGTATCTGGAAACACCATATATTTT.

This clone was seen a few times. The chain carries TRBV18 and TRBJ1-2; tentative D call: TRBD1 (6 bases). The CDR3 is 14 amino acids. V lost 2 bases and J lost 5, with 12 bases in between. CDR1 is KGHSH, CDR2 LQKENI, per germline. CDR3 coding DNA: TGTGCCAGCTCACCAAACAGGGAAGGTTATGGCTACACCTTC. Translating gives CASSPNREGYGYTF.

The rearrangement joins TRBV2 to TRBJ2-3; 8 nucleotides match TRBD2. Germline lookup yields CDR1 SNHLY and CDR2 FYNNEI. V lost 8 bases and J lost 2; bases outside the gene matches: 15. This CDR3 has 17 residues. The CDR3 bases are TGTGCCAGCTCCCCCCCAGTAGCGGGGACCTACACAGATACGCAGTATTTT. It is translated as CASSPPVAGTYTDTQYF.

In this sample, this clone turned up once. The genes are TRBV19 and TRBJ2-5, with 9 positions matching TRBD1. The junction had 12 bases not matched to a gene; V was cut back by 5 bases and J by 5 bases. Germline CDR1 and CDR2: LNHDA and SQIVND (reference sequence). There are 16 residues in the CDR3. This CDR3 reads CASSERWNRGLETQYF. The CDR3 DNA sequence: TGTGCCAGTAGTGAAAGGTGGAACAGGGGGCTGGAGACCCAGTACTTC.

The CDR3 sequence: CASSISSGPSEQYF. CDR3 sequence (DNA): TGTGCCAGTAGTATATCTAGCGGACCTTCAGAGCAGTACTTC. V gene TRBV19 combines with J gene TRBJ2-7; 7 nucleotides line up with TRBD2. The CDR3 length is 14 residues. V lost 2 bases, J lost 7 bases, and 8 bases stayed unmatched. The V gene's germline CDR1 is LNHDA and CDR2 SQIVND (reference sequence). The variable domain in full, with the rest retrieved from reference TRBV19 and TRBJ2-7, is DGGITQSPKYLFRKEGQNVTLSCEQNLNHDAMYWYRQDPGQGLRLIYYSQIVNDFQKGDIAEGYSVSREKKESFPLTVTSAQKNPTAFYLCASSISSGPSEQYFGPGTRLTVT.

This clone was counted a single time. The genes are TRBV7-2 and TRBJ2-5; D is ambiguous. The ends were cut back, 1 base at V and 3 bases at J, with 6 bases in the middle. The CDR3 length is 13 residues. CDR1 and CDR2 from the germline V gene are SGHTA and FQGNSA. The CDR3 sequence: CASSLDFEETQYF. For the CDR3, the DNA is TGTGCCAGCAGCTTAGATTTCGAAGAGACCCAGTACTTC.

This chain joins TRBV5-1 and TRBJ1-1; no clear D. This CDR3 spans 14 amino acids. V was shortened by 0 bases and J by 1 base, with 7 bases between the two germline ends. Germline assignment: CDR1 SGHRS and CDR2 YFSETQ. The CDR3 sequence: CASSLAVPNTEAFF. The CDR3 region has the DNA TGCGCCAGCAGCTTGGCGGTACCGAACACTGAAGCTTTCTTT. The entire variable domain, with the rest obtained from reference TRBV5-1 and TRBJ1-1, is as follows: KAGVTQTPRYLIKTRGQQVTLSCSPISGHRSVSWYQQTPGQGLQFLFEYFSETQRNKGNFPGRFSGRQFSNSRSEMNVSTLELGDSALYLCASSLAVPNTEAFFGQGTRLTVV.

The J gene is TRBJ1-1, the V gene TRBV9; D is uncertain. This CDR3 region has 14 residues. The V end was cut by 0 bases, the J end by 5 bases, with 11 bases between. The germline CDR1 and CDR2 sequences are SGDLS and YYNGEE. In DNA form, the CDR3 reads TGTGCCAGCAGCGTAGTGGGAGGAAAGACTGAAGCTTTCTTT. It translates to CASSVVGGKTEAFF.

The gene calls are TRBV27 and TRBJ2-1; no definite D call. Trimming took 3 bases from V and 4 from J, leaving 7 bases between them. Looked up from germline, CDR1 is MNHEY and CDR2 is SMNVEV (reference sequence). This CDR3 spans 13 amino acids. The CDR3 DNA sequence: TGTGCCAGCAGTTTCGATCTATACAATGAGCAGTTCTTC. Residues: CASSFDLYNEQFF.

This clone has only one observation. V is TRBV9 and J is TRBJ2-7; D possibly corresponds to TRBD1 (5 bases). This CDR3 comprises 12 residues. V lost 3 bases to trimming and J lost 3 bases, with 7 bases between them. Germline CDR1 SGDLS, CDR2 YYNGEE. The CDR3 nucleotides read TGTGCCAGCAGCGCCCAGGGCTACGAGCAGTACTTC. Its protein product is CASSAQGYEQYF.

CDR3 sequence: CASSLVGGNQPQHF. The CDR3 DNA reads TGTGCCAGCAGCTTAGTGGGAGGCAATCAGCCCCAGCATTTT. This chain joins TRBV7-8 and TRBJ1-5; no reliable D call. V was trimmed by 1 base and J by 2 bases, leaving 6 bases between them. This CDR3 spans 14 amino acids. Germline V gives CDR1 SGHVS, CDR2 FQNEAQ.

This clone was recorded once. The chain couples TRBV24-1 to TRBJ1-5, with D tentatively TRBD1 (5 bases). Per the germline V gene, CDR1 is KGHDR and CDR2 is SFDVKD. This CDR3 contains 15 residues. V lost 5 bases, J lost 7 bases, and 17 bases lay in between. CDR3 sequence: CATSALGREGQPQHF. CDR3 nucleotide sequence: TGTGCCACCAGTGCCCTGGGCAGGGAAGGCCAGCCCCAGCATTTT.

This clone was observed a single time. The chain employs TRBV3-1 (or the pseudogene TRBV3-2) and TRBJ2-4, with D possibly matching TRBD1 (6 bases). The CDR3 has 14 amino acids. Germline V lookup: CDR1 LGHDT, CDR2 YNNKEL (reference sequence). Trimming pared 1 base from V and 8 bases from J, leaving 12 bases between. The CDR3 sequence is CASSQVTGTDIQYF. The CDR3 region has the DNA TGTGCCAGCAGCCAAGTAACAGGGACGGACATTCAGTACTTC.

This rearrangement joins TRBV12-3 or TRBV12-4 to TRBJ2-6, with unresolved D. CDR3 size: 13 residues. V lost 7 bases, J lost 0 bases, and 4 bases lay in between. CDR3 amino acids: CASTSSGANVLTF. CDR3 coding DNA: TGTGCCAGCACCTCCTCTGGGGCCAACGTCCTGACTTTC.

CDR3 region: CASMRSYSSNTGELFF. The CDR3 nucleotides are TGTGCCAGCATGAGGTCCTACTCATCAAACACCGGGGAGCTGTTTTTT. The chain combines TRBV2 with TRBJ2-2; no definite D call. Germline CDR1 and CDR2: SNHLY and FYNNEI. The ends were cut back, 7 bases at V and 2 bases at J, with 17 bases in the middle. The CDR3 covers 16 residues.

This clone was observed a few times. The gene calls are TRBV9 and TRBJ1-2; 7 nucleotides agree with TRBD1. Germline V gives CDR1 SGDLS, CDR2 YYNGEE. This CDR3 has 15 residues. With 0 bases clipped from V and 7 bases from J, the junction kept 9 bases outside the gene matches. The DNA for the CDR3 is TGTGCCAGCAGCGTAGTAGACAGGGACTTTCGTGGCTACACCTTC. Translation: CASSVVDRDFRGYTF.

This chain links TRBV29-1 with TRBJ1-4; D might be TRBD1 (6 bases). CDR3 size: 14 residues. Trimming cost V 6 bases and J 3 bases, with 14 bases left between them. CDR1 SQVTM and CDR2 ANQGSEA come from the germline V gene. The CDR3 DNA reads as TGCAGCGTGAAACTTGGACAGTCTAATGAAAAACTGTTTTTT. Translation: CSVKLGQSNEKLFF.

The chain carries TRBV3-1 (or the pseudogene TRBV3-2) and TRBJ2-2; D call uncertain. This CDR3 spans 12 amino acids. Germline loops: CDR1 LGHDT, CDR2 YNNKEL (reference sequence). V was shortened by 1 base and J by 9 bases, with 6 bases between the two germline ends. CDR3 sequence reads: CASSQVSRELFF. The CDR3 DNA sequence: TGTGCCAGCAGCCAAGTCTCTCGGGAGCTGTTTTTT.

This clone appeared once. The chain combines TRBV27 with TRBJ1-6; TRBD1 aligns across 7 bases. The CDR3 extends over 15 amino acids. In germline, CDR1 is MNHEY, CDR2 SMNVEV (reference sequence). V shed 2 bases and J 9 bases; nucleotides not matched to a gene: 7. CDR3 DNA: TGTGCCAGCAGTTTAGCTGACAGGGTCGTTTCACCCCTCCACTTT. Translating it yields CASSLADRVVSPLHF.

V gene TRBV7-3 combines with J gene TRBJ2-7; 7 bases agree with TRBD1. The ends lost 0 bases at V and 6 bases at J; junction bases unmatched: 2. CDR3 length equals 13 residues. Germline CDR1 SGHTA, CDR2 FQGTGA. In nucleotides, the CDR3 is TGTGCCAGCAGCTTAACGACAGGGACCGAGCAGTACTTC. Encoded protein: CASSLTTGTEQYF.

The V call is TRBV7-3, the J call TRBJ2-1; 11 positions match TRBD1. The trim removed 3 bases at V and 1 base at J, leaving 8 bases unmatched. CDR1 and CDR2 (germline): SGHTA, FQGTGA. The CDR3 extends over 18 amino acids. CDR3 nucleotides: TGTGCCAGCAGCTTGAACCTGGGACAGGGGGATTCCTACAATGAGCAGTTCTTC. Residues: CASSLNLGQGDSYNEQFF.

The CDR3 loop is CASSLVPGVVYEQYF. The CDR3 coding sequence is TGCGCCAGCAGCTTGGTCCCCGGGGTTGTATACGAGCAGTACTTC. The chain recombines TRBV5-1 with TRBJ2-7; D might be TRBD2 (5 bases). The CDR3 extends over 15 amino acids. Trimming took off 0 bases at V and 4 bases at J, with 14 bases between the two ends. CDR1 is SGHRS, CDR2 YFSETQ, per germline.

The chain is built from TRBV19 and TRBJ1-1, with 8 bases identical to TRBD1. The length of the CDR3 is 14 residues. Per germline, CDR1 LNHDA and CDR2 SQIVND (reference sequence). Trimming at V came to 7 bases and at J to 1 base, leaving 5 bases not matched to a gene. Here the CDR3 reads CASTPGQANTEAFF. Here the CDR3 DNA reads TGTGCCAGTACTCCGGGACAGGCGAACACTGAAGCTTTCTTT.

In this sample, this clone turned up once. The chain uses TRBV2 and TRBJ1-1; D is undetermined. Germline CDR1 and CDR2: SNHLY and FYNNEI. The CDR3 has 14 residues. Trimming removed 8 bases at V and 1 base at J, with 14 bases between. The CDR3 nucleotides read TGTGCCAGCGTCGTCCGCCAGGCGAACACTGAAGCTTTCTTT. Translating gives CASVVRQANTEAFF.

This chain connects TRBV27 to TRBJ1-2; 10 positions agree with TRBD1. V dropped 6 bases and J dropped 6; count of bases not matched to a gene: 10. CDR1 MNHEY and CDR2 SMNVEV come from the germline V gene (reference sequence). The CDR3 has 15 residues. CDR3 bases: TGTGCCAGCAGCTATTTAGACAGGGGGCTTGATGGCTACACCTTC. Protein product: CASSYLDRGLDGYTF.

This clone appeared a single time. The chain is built from TRBV6-5 and TRBJ1-2, with D maybe TRBD1 (6 bases). The CDR3 has 12 residues. V lost 5 bases and J lost 8, with 12 bases in between. Germline values: CDR1 MNHEY, CDR2 SVGAGI. The CDR3 DNA reads as TGTGCCAGCAGTCAGGGGCCTAGGGGCTACACCTTC. Translating it yields CASSQGPRGYTF.

The chain recombines TRBV5-1 with TRBJ2-5; D unresolved. The V and J ends lost 0 bases and 1 base respectively, with 4 bases between them. The CDR3 has 13 amino acids. From germline, CDR1 is SGHRS and CDR2 YFSETQ. CDR3 protein: CASSLAVQETQYF. CDR3 nucleotide sequence: TGCGCCAGCAGCTTGGCAGTCCAAGAGACCCAGTACTTC.

This chain uses TRBV15 with TRBJ1-4; unclear D gene. Germline V gene lookup returns CDR1 LNHNV and CDR2 YYDKDF (reference sequence). Trimming left V 1 base short and J 1 base short, with 7 bases between. The CDR3 contains 15 residues. CDR3 protein: CATSRVGGTNEKLFF. The CDR3 nucleotides are TGTGCCACCAGCAGAGTTGGCGGAACTAATGAAAAACTGTTTTTT.

This chain links TRBV5-4 with TRBJ2-5; TRBD1 might be the D (5 bases). Germline loops: CDR1 SGHNT, CDR2 YYREEE (reference sequence). Between the trimmed V and J ends, which lost 1 base and 3 bases, there was a span of 19 bases. The CDR3 runs 17 residues. The CDR3 region has the DNA TGTGCCAGCAGCTTGACTGCGCGGTCCACAGGAAAAGAGACCCAGTACTTC. It specifies CASSLTARSTGKETQYF.

Regarding this clone: A read error is possible here, since a much larger clone lies one base away. Other DNA sequences of this sample code for an identical CDR3. This chain joins TRBV7-3 and TRBJ1-2; D is possibly TRBD1 (6 bases). The CDR3 contains 13 residues. CDR1 and CDR2 from the germline V gene are SGHTA and FQGTGA. The V end lost 5 bases, the J end lost 2 bases, and 9 bases lay between the germline ends. The CDR3 DNA is TGTGCCAGCAGCCCTGGACAGAACTATGGCTACACCTTC. Its protein product is CASSPGQNYGYTF.